A selection of T cell receptor beta chains follows, all from one sample in a study of T cells in Graves' hyperthyroidism and ophthalmopathy. Each CDR3 protein gets one entry after TCRdb re-called the multiplex PCR reads with MiXCR. Of a few hundred thousand distinct CDR3 sequences detected, around 43% appear once; the ten largest clones hold about 40%. The sequencing input was peripheral blood or thyroid tissue (not recorded which). Source of these receptors: an adult woman with Graves' disease, either hyperthyroidism or ophthalmopathy (not recorded which). The CDR3 runs from the conserved cysteine through the conserved F or W. A D gene is named only where the DNA matches it firmly. Size is stated for part of the rows, as once, few or many counts, or as a class when the clone is expanded.

D gene: .
J gene: TRBJ1-5
clone size: .
V gene: TRBV20-1
CDR3 DNA: TGCAGTGCTAGAGATGTCCAGGCGCGCAATCAGCCCCAGCATTTT
CDR3 protein: CSARDVQARNQPQHF

D gene: .
J gene: TRBJ1-3
clone size: .
V gene: TRBV10-3
CDR3 DNA: TGTGCCATCAGTGGTGAGCGGGGAAACACCATATATTTT
CDR3 protein: CAISGERGNTIYF

D gene: TRBD2
J gene: TRBJ2-2
clone size: few
V gene: TRBV24-1
CDR3 DNA: TGTGCCACCAGTGGATACGGACTAGCGGGAGACACCGGGGAACTGTTTTTT
CDR3 protein: CATSGYGLAGDTGELFF

D gene: TRBD1
J gene: TRBJ1-5
clone size: many
V gene: TRBV18
CDR3 DNA: TGTGCCAGCTCTCCAAACCGGGACAGGGGGTTTCAGCCCCAGCATTTT
CDR3 protein: CASSPNRDRGFQPQHF

D gene: .
J gene: TRBJ2-7
clone size: .
V gene: TRBV6-1
CDR3 DNA: TGTGCCAGCAGTAACCGGTACGAGCAGTACTTC
CDR3 protein: CASSNRYEQYF

D gene: .
J gene: TRBJ1-2
clone size: .
V gene: TRBV7-9
CDR3 DNA: TGTGCCAGCAGCTTAAGTCGGGGTTCCTATGGCTACACCTTC
CDR3 protein: CASSLSRGSYGYTF

D gene: TRBD2
J gene: TRBJ2-5
clone size: .
V gene: TRBV11-2
CDR3 DNA: TGTGCCAGCAGCTCGTTCCCCCTAGCGGGGGGGCAAGAGACCCAGTACTTC
CDR3 protein: CASSSFPLAGGQETQYF

D gene: .
J gene: TRBJ2-7
clone size: few
V gene: TRBV20-1
CDR3 DNA: TGCAGTGCCGAGGGGGGATACGAGCAGTACTTC
CDR3 protein: CSAEGGYEQYF

D gene: .
J gene: TRBJ1-1
clone size: .
V gene: TRBV29-1
CDR3 DNA: TGCAGCGTTGACGGGGCGGGGAACACTGAAGCTTTCTTT
CDR3 protein: CSVDGAGNTEAFF

D gene: .
J gene: TRBJ2-5
clone size: many
V gene: TRBV5-8
CDR3 DNA: TGTGCCAGCAGCTTAGCGGGTAAACAAGAGACCCAGTACTTC
CDR3 protein: CASSLAGKQETQYF

D gene: .
J gene: TRBJ2-1
clone size: few
V gene: TRBV2
CDR3 DNA: TGTGCCAGCAGTATCGCTACAACCTACAATGAGCAGTTCTTC
CDR3 protein: CASSIATTYNEQFF

D gene: .
J gene: TRBJ1-1
clone size: .
V gene: TRBV29-1
CDR3 DNA: TGCAGCGTTGTCACACCGAACACTGAAGCTTTCTTT
CDR3 protein: CSVVTPNTEAFF

D gene: TRBD1
J gene: TRBJ2-6
clone size: .
V gene: TRBV13
CDR3 DNA: TGTGCCAGCAGCCTCTCGACAGGGGGCGGGGCCAACGTCCTGACTTTC
CDR3 protein: CASSLSTGGGANVLTF

D gene: .
J gene: TRBJ1-1
clone size: .
V gene: TRBV2
CDR3 DNA: TGTGCCAGCAGCGCTTCAACTAGGGGTATGACTTTCTTT
CDR3 protein: CASSASTRGMTFF

D gene: .
J gene: TRBJ1-6
clone size: .
V gene: TRBV7-9
CDR3 DNA: TGTGCCAGCAGCGCTACAACCCTCCACTTT
CDR3 protein: CASSATTLHF

D gene: .
J gene: TRBJ2-7
clone size: few
V gene: TRBV7-2
CDR3 DNA: TGTGCCAGCAGCATCGGGGGCAGGGACTACGAGCAGTACTTC
CDR3 protein: CASSIGGRDYEQYF

D gene: TRBD2
J gene: TRBJ2-5
clone size: .
V gene: TRBV5-1
CDR3 DNA: TGCGCCAGCAGCTCGGAAGCGGGAGCGGTTGGGACCCAGTACTTC
CDR3 protein: CASSSEAGAVGTQYF

D gene: .
J gene: TRBJ1-1
clone size: many
V gene: TRBV7-9
CDR3 DNA: TGTGCCAGCAGCTTAGAGGCAGTAGGGGCTTTCTTT
CDR3 protein: CASSLEAVGAFF

D gene: TRBD2
J gene: TRBJ2-7
clone size: .
V gene: TRBV4-1
CDR3 DNA: TGCGCCAGCAGCCAAGATCCTTCGGCTAGCGGGAGGAGCGAGCAGTACTTC
CDR3 protein: CASSQDPSASGRSEQYF

D gene: .
J gene: TRBJ1-1
clone size: few
V gene: TRBV28
CDR3 DNA: TGTGCCAGTAGACCCGGGGAAGGGAAGGCTTTCTTT
CDR3 protein: CASRPGEGKAFF

D gene: .
J gene: TRBJ1-2
clone size: .
V gene: TRBV19
CDR3 DNA: TGTGCCAGTAGTCCCCCCGGGGACGATGGCTACACCTTC
CDR3 protein: CASSPPGDDGYTF

D gene: .
J gene: TRBJ1-1
clone size: .
V gene: TRBV11-2
CDR3 DNA: TGTGCCAGCAGCTTAGGGGAACCCCCTGAAGCTTTCTTT
CDR3 protein: CASSLGEPPEAFF

D gene: .
J gene: TRBJ1-5
clone size: .
V gene: TRBV15
CDR3 DNA: TGTGCCACCAGCATCCCAACCCAGCCCCAGCATTTT
CDR3 protein: CATSIPTQPQHF

D gene: .
J gene: TRBJ2-2
clone size: .
V gene: TRBV29-1
CDR3 DNA: TGCAGCGTTGAAGGACACGCGAACACCGGGGAGCTGTTTTTT
CDR3 protein: CSVEGHANTGELFF

D gene: .
J gene: TRBJ1-1
clone size: few
V gene: TRBV20-1
CDR3 DNA: TGCAGTGCTAAGGTCACCACCACTGAAGCTTTCTTT
CDR3 protein: CSAKVTTTEAFF

D gene: .
J gene: TRBJ2-7
clone size: many
V gene: TRBV11-3
CDR3 DNA: TGTGCCAGCAGCTTAACCGGGAGAAAAGAGCAGTACTTC
CDR3 protein: CASSLTGRKEQYF